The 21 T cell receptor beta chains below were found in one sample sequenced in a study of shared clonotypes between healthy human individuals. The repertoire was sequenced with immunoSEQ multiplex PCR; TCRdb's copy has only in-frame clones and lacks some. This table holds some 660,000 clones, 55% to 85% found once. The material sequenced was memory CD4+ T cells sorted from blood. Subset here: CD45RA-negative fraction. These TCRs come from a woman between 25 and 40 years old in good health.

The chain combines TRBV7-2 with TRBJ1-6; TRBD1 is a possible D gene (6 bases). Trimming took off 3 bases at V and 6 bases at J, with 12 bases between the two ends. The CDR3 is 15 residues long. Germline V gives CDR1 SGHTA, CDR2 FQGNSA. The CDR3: CASSFGGGANSPLHF. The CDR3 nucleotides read TGTGCCAGCAGCTTCGGGGGCGGGGCTAATTCACCCCTCCACTTT.

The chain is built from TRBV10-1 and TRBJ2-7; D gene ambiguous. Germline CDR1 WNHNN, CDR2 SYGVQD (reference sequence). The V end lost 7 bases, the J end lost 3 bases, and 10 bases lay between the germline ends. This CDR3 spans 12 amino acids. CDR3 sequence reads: CASITQNYEQYF. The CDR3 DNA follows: TGCGCCAGCATTACTCAAAACTACGAGCAGTACTTC.

In DNA form, the CDR3 reads TGCGCCAGCAGCCAAGAAATTCTAGCGGGAGACCATGAGCAGTTCTTC. It yields the protein CASSQEILAGDHEQFF. The chain combines TRBV4-1 with TRBJ2-1, with 10 bases matching TRBD2. CDR3 length: 16 residues. Germline-derived CDR1 and CDR2 are MGHRA and YSYEKL. Unmatched junction bases numbered 7, after V lost 0 bases and J lost 8 bases.

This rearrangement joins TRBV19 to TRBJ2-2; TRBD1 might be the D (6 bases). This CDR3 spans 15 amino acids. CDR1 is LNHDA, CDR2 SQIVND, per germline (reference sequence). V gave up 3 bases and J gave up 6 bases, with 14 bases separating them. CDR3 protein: CASSISGAPPGELFF. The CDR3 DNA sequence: TGTGCCAGTAGTATCTCAGGGGCCCCCCCCGGGGAGCTGTTTTTT.

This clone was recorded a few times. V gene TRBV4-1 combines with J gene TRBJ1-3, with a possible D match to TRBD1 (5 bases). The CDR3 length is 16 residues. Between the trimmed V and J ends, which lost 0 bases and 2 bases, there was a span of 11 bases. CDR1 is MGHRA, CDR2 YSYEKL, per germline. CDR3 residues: CASSQDKGNPGNTIYF. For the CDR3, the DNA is TGCGCCAGCAGCCAAGATAAGGGGAATCCTGGAAACACCATATATTTT.

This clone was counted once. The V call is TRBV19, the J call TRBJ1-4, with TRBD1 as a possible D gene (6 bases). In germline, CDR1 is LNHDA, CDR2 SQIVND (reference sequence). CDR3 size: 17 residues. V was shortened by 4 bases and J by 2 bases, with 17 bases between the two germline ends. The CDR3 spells CASSNRDTRLTNEKLFF. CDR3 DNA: TGTGCCAGTAGTAACCGGGACACCCGGCTGACTAATGAAAAACTGTTTTTT.

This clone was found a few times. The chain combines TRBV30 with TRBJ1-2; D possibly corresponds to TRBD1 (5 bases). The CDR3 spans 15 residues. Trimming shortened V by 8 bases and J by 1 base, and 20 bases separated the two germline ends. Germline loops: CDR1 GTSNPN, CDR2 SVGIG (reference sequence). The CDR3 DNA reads TGTGCCCGCTTCCGCCGGGACTCGCTTAACTATGGCTACACCTTC. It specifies CARFRRDSLNYGYTF.

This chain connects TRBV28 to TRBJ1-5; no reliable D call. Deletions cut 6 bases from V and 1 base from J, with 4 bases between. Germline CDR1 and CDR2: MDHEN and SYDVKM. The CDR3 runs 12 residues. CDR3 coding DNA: TGTGCCAGCAGCCAGAGCAATCAGCCCCAGCATTTT. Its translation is CASSQSNQPQHF.

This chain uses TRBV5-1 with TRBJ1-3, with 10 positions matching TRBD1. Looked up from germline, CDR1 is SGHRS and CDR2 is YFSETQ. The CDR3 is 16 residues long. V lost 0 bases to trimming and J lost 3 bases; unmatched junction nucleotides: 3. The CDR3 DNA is TGCGCCAGCAGCTTGGGGGACAGGGGAAATGGAAACACCATATATTTT. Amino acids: CASSLGDRGNGNTIYF.

In DNA form, the CDR3 reads TGCGCCAGCAGCCAAGATCGGGGCTCTGGGGCCAACGTCCTGACTTTC. Translation gives CASSQDRGSGANVLTF. The chain employs TRBV4-1 and TRBJ2-6, with D perhaps TRBD2 (5 bases). V was clipped by 0 bases and J by 0 bases, with 6 bases between them. Germline V gene lookup returns CDR1 MGHRA and CDR2 YSYEKL. The length of the CDR3 is 16 residues.

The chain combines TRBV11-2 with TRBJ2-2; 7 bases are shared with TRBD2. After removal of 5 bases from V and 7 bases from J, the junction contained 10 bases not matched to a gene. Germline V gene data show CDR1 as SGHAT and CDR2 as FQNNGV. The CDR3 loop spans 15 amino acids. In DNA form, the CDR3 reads TGTGCCAGCAGCCCTAGACTAGCTGAAATCGGGGAGCTGTTTTTT. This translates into CASSPRLAEIGELFF.

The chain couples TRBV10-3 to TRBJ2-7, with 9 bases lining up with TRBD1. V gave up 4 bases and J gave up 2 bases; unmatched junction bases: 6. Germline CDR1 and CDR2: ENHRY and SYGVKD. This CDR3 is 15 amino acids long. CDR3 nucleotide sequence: TGTGCCATCAGTGGGCCGGACAGGGGTCCCTACGAGCAGTACTTC. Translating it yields CAISGPDRGPYEQYF.

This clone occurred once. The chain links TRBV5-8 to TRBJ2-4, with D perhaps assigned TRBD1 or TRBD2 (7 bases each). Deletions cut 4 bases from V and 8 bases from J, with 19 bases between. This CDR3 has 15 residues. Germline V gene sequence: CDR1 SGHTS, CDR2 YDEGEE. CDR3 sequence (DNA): TGTGCCAGCAGCCTGGGGGAGGGGGCTCTAGACATTCAGTACTTC. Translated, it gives CASSLGEGALDIQYF. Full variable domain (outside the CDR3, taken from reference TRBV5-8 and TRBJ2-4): EAGVTQSPTHLIKTRGQQATLRCSPISGHTSVYWYQQALGLGLQFLLWYDEGEERNRGNFPPRFSGRQFPNYSSELNVNALELEDSALYLCASSLGEGALDIQYFGAGTRLSVL.

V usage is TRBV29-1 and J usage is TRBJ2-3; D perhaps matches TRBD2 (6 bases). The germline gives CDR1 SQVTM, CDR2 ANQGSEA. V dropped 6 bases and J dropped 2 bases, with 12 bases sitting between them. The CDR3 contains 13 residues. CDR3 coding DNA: TGCAGCGTGGGACTCCACGACACAGATACGCAGTATTTT. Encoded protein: CSVGLHDTDTQYF.

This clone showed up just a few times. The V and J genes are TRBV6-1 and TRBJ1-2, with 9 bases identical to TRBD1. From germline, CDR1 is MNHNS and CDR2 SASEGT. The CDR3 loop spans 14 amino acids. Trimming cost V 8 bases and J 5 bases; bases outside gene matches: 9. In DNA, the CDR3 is TGTGCCAGCGAGGGACAGGGATCTCAGTATGGCTACACCTTC. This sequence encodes CASEGQGSQYGYTF.

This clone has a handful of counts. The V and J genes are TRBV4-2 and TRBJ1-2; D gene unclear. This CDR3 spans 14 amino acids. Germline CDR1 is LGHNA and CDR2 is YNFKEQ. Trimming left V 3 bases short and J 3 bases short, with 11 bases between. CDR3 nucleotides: TGTGCCAGCAGCCACCTAGGCAGCGACTATGGCTACACCTTC. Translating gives CASSHLGSDYGYTF.

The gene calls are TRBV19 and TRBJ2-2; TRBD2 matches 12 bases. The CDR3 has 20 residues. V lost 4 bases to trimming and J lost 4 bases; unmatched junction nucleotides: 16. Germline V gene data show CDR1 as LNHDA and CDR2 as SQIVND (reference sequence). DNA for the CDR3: TGTGCCAGTAGTACTTTCTTGAGCCGACTAGCGGGAGCGAGCACCGGGGAGCTGTTTTTT. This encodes CASSTFLSRLAGASTGELFF.

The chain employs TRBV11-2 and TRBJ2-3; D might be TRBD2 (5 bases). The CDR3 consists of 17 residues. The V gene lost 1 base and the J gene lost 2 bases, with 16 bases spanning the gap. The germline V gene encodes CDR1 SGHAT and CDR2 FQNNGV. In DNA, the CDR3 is TGTGCCAGCAGCTTAGGGGCTGGGAGTTTAATCACAGATACGCAGTATTTT. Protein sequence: CASSLGAGSLITDTQYF.

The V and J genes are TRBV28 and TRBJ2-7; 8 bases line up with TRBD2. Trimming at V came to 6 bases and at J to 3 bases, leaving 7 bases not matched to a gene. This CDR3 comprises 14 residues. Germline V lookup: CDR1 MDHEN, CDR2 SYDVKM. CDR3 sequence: CASRISGDLYEQYF. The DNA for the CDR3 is TGTGCCAGCAGAATTAGCGGGGATCTCTACGAGCAGTACTTC.

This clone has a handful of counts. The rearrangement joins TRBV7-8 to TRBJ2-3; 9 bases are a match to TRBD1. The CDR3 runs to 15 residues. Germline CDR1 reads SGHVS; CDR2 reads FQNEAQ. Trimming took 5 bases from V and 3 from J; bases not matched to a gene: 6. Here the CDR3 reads CASSRDRVSTDTQYF. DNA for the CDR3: TGTGCCAGCAGCCGGGACAGGGTATCAACAGATACGCAGTATTTT.

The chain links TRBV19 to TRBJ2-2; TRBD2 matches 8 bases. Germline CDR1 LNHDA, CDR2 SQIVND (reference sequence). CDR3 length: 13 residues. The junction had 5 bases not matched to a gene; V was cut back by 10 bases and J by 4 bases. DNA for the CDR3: TGTGCCACTAACGCGGGGGGCACCGGGGAGCTGTTTTTT. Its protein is CATNAGGTGELFF.